This TCR beta chain stems from a study of blood T cell repertoires in COVID-19. The V and J ends lost 0 bases and 1 base respectively, with 7 bases between them. Germline-derived CDR1 and CDR2 are MNHEY and SVGAGI. The CDR3 is 15 amino acids. The protocol was immunoSEQ multiplex PCR, while the TCRdb copy is restricted to in-frame clones and leaves out a portion. Of over 150,000 clones in the sample, approximately 80% are singletons; the top ten hold around 3.5%. Sequenced input: peripheral blood. The receptor's source is an elderly woman with acute or convalescent COVID-19. V is TRBV6-5 and J is TRBJ1-5; no definite D call. CDR3 loop: CASSYSLESNQPQHF. DNA of the CDR3: TGTGCCAGCAGTTACTCTTTGGAGAGCAATCAGCCCCAGCATTTT.